Following are 26 T cell receptor beta chains from one sample sequenced in a study of blood T cells in healthy people across ages. For the second PCR, which ran for about 6 to 11 cycles, a sample-barcoded 5' primer and a J-beta primer mix were used. In TCRdb, the 5' RACE reads were re-called with MiXCR into one record per CDR3 protein. This repertoire shows 850,000 to 1,100,000 distinct CDR3 sequences, less than 45% found once; its top ten account for about an eighth. Sequencing used blood. Every receptor here comes from a man aged 18 to 29 in good health.

In its sample, this clonotype was seen a few times. The V gene is TRBV27, the J gene TRBJ2-5; 10 bases align to TRBD1. Gene TRBJ2-7 matches the end of the DNA better, so the J call may be wrong. The CDR3 loop spans 15 amino acids. Germline CDR1 reads MNHEY; CDR2 reads SMNVEV (reference sequence). This CDR3 is CASRRFRDRGYEQYF. In nucleotides, the CDR3 is TGTGCCAGCAGACGGTTCCGGGACAGGGGCTACGAGCAGTACTTC.

The rearrangement uses TRBV12-3 or TRBV12-4 and TRBJ2-3; D is possibly TRBD2 (6 bases). V lost 1 base, J lost 4 bases, and 21 bases lay in between. The CDR3 spans 18 residues. The CDR3 DNA reads TGTGCCAGCAGTTTAGTTGCGGGGCCCGTAAAGACCCCAGATACGCAGTATTTT. It yields the protein CASSLVAGPVKTPDTQYF.

The chain recombines TRBV20-1 with TRBJ2-1; D unresolved. V gave up 1 base and J gave up 13 bases, with 17 bases separating them. The CDR3 runs to 13 residues. CDR1 and CDR2 from the germline V gene are DFQATT and SNEGSKA (reference sequence). CDR3 region: CSARGAGQETQFF. In DNA form, the CDR3 reads TGCAGTGCTAGAGGGGCAGGTCAAGAAACCCAGTTCTTC.

Concerning this clonotype itself: One end of the junction is discordant with germline, which a read error may explain. The chain recombines TRBV25-1 with TRBJ2-1, with D hard to call. Germline loops: CDR1 MGHDK, CDR2 SYGVNS. The CDR3 has 16 amino acids. The CDR3 is CASSATDSVPYNEQFF. The CDR3 DNA follows: TGTGCCAGCAGCGCGACTGACTCAGTTCCCTACAATGAACAGTTCTTC. Together with reference TRBV25-1 and TRBJ2-1, the CDR3 gives the full variable domain: EADIYQTPRYLVIGTGKKITLECSQTMGHDKMYWYQQDPGMELHLIHYSYGVNSTEKGDLSSESTVSRIRTEHFPLTLESARPSHTSQYLCASSATDSVPYNEQFFGPGTRLTVL.

The CDR3 DNA reads TGCAGTGCTAGGCTCACCTTGAGCGGCACTGAAGCTTTCTTT. As protein: CSARLTLSGTEAFF. J is TRBJ1-1 and V is TRBV20-1; D not certain. There are 14 residues in the CDR3. CDR1 DFQATT and CDR2 SNEGSKA come from the germline V gene (reference sequence). V lost 3 bases and J lost 4, with 15 bases in between.

Remarks on this clonotype: Being one base from a much bigger clone, this may be a read error. The rearrangement links TRBV4-1 to TRBJ2-1; the D call may be TRBD1 or TRBD2 (5 bases each). Trimming pared 0 bases from V and 2 bases from J, leaving 11 bases between. CDR1 MGHRA and CDR2 YSYEKL come from the germline V gene. The CDR3 extends over 16 amino acids. This CDR3 reads CASSQDWGLAYNEQFF. CDR3 nucleotides: TGCGCCAGCAGCCAAGATTGGGGGTTAGCCTACAATGAGCAGTTCTTC.

Only a few counts were recorded for this clonotype. V gene TRBV7-2 combines with J gene TRBJ1-1; a weak D match, TRBD1 (6 bases). Germline values: CDR1 SGHTA, CDR2 FQGNSA. The CDR3 spans 11 residues. Between the trimmed V and J ends, which lost 5 bases and 12 bases, there was a span of 13 bases. CDR3 residues: CASSQGQESFF. The CDR3 nucleotides read TGTGCCAGCAGCCAGGGACAAGAGTCTTTCTTT.

This clonotype was recorded a few times. The chain joins TRBV7-6 to TRBJ2-7; D may correspond to TRBD1 or TRBD2 (5 bases each). Trimming shortened V by 1 base and J by 2 bases, and 9 bases separated the two germline ends. In germline, CDR1 is SGHVS, CDR2 FNYEAQ. This CDR3 is 14 amino acids long. The CDR3 protein is CASSLEGTPYEQYF. DNA of the CDR3: TGTGCCAGCAGCTTAGAGGGGACCCCCTACGAGCAGTACTTC.

The chain combines TRBV7-2 with TRBJ2-1; 8 nucleotides align to TRBD2. The CDR3 has 15 amino acids. Germline CDR1 and CDR2: SGHTA and FQGNSA. V dropped 5 bases and J dropped 4; count of bases not matched to a gene: 7. This CDR3 reads CASSLGLVFYNEQFF. In nucleotides, the CDR3 is TGTGCCAGCAGCCTGGGACTAGTATTTTACAATGAGCAGTTCTTC.

This clonotype was seen only a few times. The chain is built from TRBV2 and TRBJ2-1, with D uncertain. This CDR3 has 14 residues. Germline V gene data show CDR1 as SNHLY and CDR2 as FYNNEI. V was shortened by 6 bases and J by 0 bases, with 9 bases between the two germline ends. CDR3 sequence reads: CASSVAASYNEQFF. CDR3 DNA sequence: TGTGCCAGCAGCGTAGCAGCCTCCTACAATGAGCAGTTCTTC. Together with reference TRBV2 and TRBJ2-1, the CDR3 gives the full variable domain: EPEVTQTPSHQVTQMGQEVILRCVPISNHLYFYWYRQILGQKVEFLVSFYNNEISEKSEIFDDQFSVERPDGSNFTLKIRSTKLEDSAMYFCASSVAASYNEQFFGPGTRLTVL.

This clonotype turned up a few times. J is TRBJ2-3 and V is TRBV20-1; the match to TRBD1 covers 9 bases. CDR1 and CDR2 (germline): DFQATT, SNEGSKA (reference sequence). There are 15 residues in the CDR3. The trim removed 6 bases at V and 5 bases at J, leaving 12 bases unmatched. This CDR3 reads CSATHPGQGQDTQYF. Written as DNA, the CDR3 is TGCAGTGCAACCCATCCGGGACAGGGACAAGATACGCAGTATTTT.

DNA of the CDR3: TGTGCCAGCACTTGGACAGGGCGGAACACTGAAGCTTTCTTT. It yields the protein CASTWTGRNTEAFF. The chain has TRBV12-3 or TRBV12-4 and TRBJ1-1; 8 bases are shared with TRBD1. V shed 7 bases and J 1 base; nucleotides not matched to a gene: 5. CDR3 length: 14 residues.

A note on this clonotype: One end of the junction does not line up with germline, which may come from a read error. This chain uses TRBV27 with TRBJ1-1; D not resolved. In germline, CDR1 is MNHEY, CDR2 SMNVEV (reference sequence). The CDR3 runs 13 residues. The CDR3 spells CASRSHGNAEAFF. CDR3 nucleotide sequence: TGTGCCAGCAGATCACACGGGAACGCTGAAGCTTTCTTT.

The chain carries TRBV27 and TRBJ1-4; D possibly corresponds to TRBD1 (5 bases). The CDR3 loop spans 15 amino acids. The germline gives CDR1 MNHEY, CDR2 SMNVEV (reference sequence). Deletions cut 3 bases from V and 7 bases from J, with 15 bases between. CDR3 DNA: TGTGCCAGCAGTTTCTACCGGGGCGAGGGTGAAAAACTGTTTTTT. Translated: CASSFYRGEGEKLFF.

The rearrangement uses TRBV6-2 or TRBV6-3 and TRBJ2-3; D perhaps matches TRBD1 (6 bases). The V gene's germline CDR1 is MNHEY and CDR2 SVGEGT. V was clipped by 8 bases and J by 9 bases, with 12 bases between them. The CDR3 is 11 amino acids. This chain's CDR3 is CASGWGLTQYF. DNA of the CDR3: TGTGCCAGCGGCTGGGGGCTAACGCAGTATTTT.

This clonotype was recorded a few times. DNA of the CDR3: TGTGCCAGCACCCTCGGACAGGGGGCAAGTCTTTGGGAAAAACTGTTTTTT. This sequence encodes CASTLGQGASLWEKLFF. The gene calls are TRBV6-4 and TRBJ1-4; 11 bases match TRBD1. Germline values: CDR1 MRHNA, CDR2 SNTAGT. The junction had 15 bases not matched to a gene; V was cut back by 7 bases and J by 8 bases. The CDR3 is made up of 17 amino acids.

This clonotype was seen a few times. V and J are TRBV11-2 and TRBJ2-1, with TRBD1 matching over 9 bases. From germline, CDR1 is SGHAT and CDR2 FQNNGV. J lost 8 bases, V lost 7 bases, and 12 bases had no gene match. The CDR3 sequence is 15 residues long. CDR3 residues: CASTTLGQGADEQFF. The CDR3 DNA follows: TGTGCCAGCACCACCTTGGGACAGGGAGCAGATGAGCAGTTCTTC.

The chain recombines TRBV6-5 with TRBJ2-3; D may be TRBD2 (5 bases). Germline V gene sequence: CDR1 MNHEY, CDR2 SVGAGI. Trimming pared 10 bases from V and 5 bases from J, leaving 13 bases between. The CDR3 covers 12 residues. The CDR3 DNA follows: TGTGCCACCAGGCGGGCTGGAGATACGCAGTATTTT. Translation: CATRRAGDTQYF.

The V and J genes are TRBV9 and TRBJ1-2, with 8 bases that match TRBD1. The length of the CDR3 is 14 residues. The germline gives CDR1 SGDLS, CDR2 YYNGEE. V shed 4 bases and J 4 bases; nucleotides not matched to a gene: 6. This CDR3 reads CASSSQGAGYGYTF. CDR3 DNA sequence: TGTGCCAGCAGCTCTCAGGGGGCAGGCTATGGCTACACCTTC.

The V call is TRBV3-1, the J call TRBJ1-1; D not resolved. CDR1 is LGHDT and CDR2 is YNNKEL in the germline V gene (reference sequence). V was cut by 3 bases and J by 0 bases, with 11 bases left in between. CDR3 length: 15 residues. In DNA, the CDR3 is TGTGCCAGCAGCCAGGGAGTGGCGCTGAACACTGAAGCTTTCTTT. Translation gives CASSQGVALNTEAFF.

This clonotype was found many times. The chain uses TRBV4-1 and TRBJ2-5; 8 bases align to TRBD2. CDR1 MGHRA and CDR2 YSYEKL come from the germline V gene. CDR3 length: 15 residues. Trimming removed 0 bases from V and 2 bases from J; junction bases left unmatched: 2. The CDR3 here is CASSQETSGQETQYF. For the CDR3, the DNA is TGCGCCAGCAGCCAAGAAACTAGCGGTCAAGAGACCCAGTACTTC.

This clonotype was recorded a few times. This chain links TRBV21-1 with TRBJ1-5. TRBV21-1 is marked as a pseudogene. The CDR3 has 14 amino acids. Here the CDR3 DNA reads TGTGCCAGCAGCAAACGGGGTTTGGAACAGCCCCAGCATTTT. This translates into CASSKRGLEQPQHF.

V usage is TRBV20-1 and J usage is TRBJ2-3; 11 bases map to TRBD2. The CDR3 has 14 amino acids. J was trimmed by 5 bases and V by 3 bases; bases with no gene match: 4. Germline CDR1 DFQATT, CDR2 SNEGSKA (reference sequence). CDR3 bases: TGCAGTGCTAGCAATAGCGGGGGGGGAGATACGCAGTATTTT. Residues: CSASNSGGGDTQYF.

The chain has TRBV27 and TRBJ2-1, with D perhaps TRBD2 (6 bases). Per germline, CDR1 MNHEY and CDR2 SMNVEV (reference sequence). Deletions cut 8 bases from V and 6 bases from J, with 20 bases between. The CDR3 has 15 residues. As DNA, the CDR3 is TGTGCCAGCTCCCCCGGGACGGAGGGAACCAATGAGCAGTTCTTC. Translating gives CASSPGTEGTNEQFF.

The rearrangement uses TRBV28 and TRBJ2-3; the match to TRBD2 covers 12 bases. With V trimmed by 11 bases and J by 6 bases, 15 bases remained unmatched. The CDR3 is 16 amino acids. Germline values: CDR1 MDHEN, CDR2 SYDVKM. CDR3 bases: TGTGCCCACCGCACAACTAGCGGGGGGACCCGGGATACGCAGTATTTT. Translating it yields CAHRTTSGGTRDTQYF.

The genes are TRBV2 and TRBJ2-5; D gene uncertain. The CDR3 extends over 14 amino acids. V dropped 3 bases and J dropped 1 base, with 9 bases sitting between them. In germline, CDR1 is SNHLY, CDR2 FYNNEI. This chain's CDR3 is CASSEPRFQETQYF. The DNA of the CDR3 is TGTGCCAGCAGTGAGCCCCGGTTCCAAGAGACCCAGTACTTC.